This is a list of T cell receptor beta chains from one sample in a study of T cells and Merkel cell carcinoma outcomes. Measured with immunoSEQ multiplex PCR; TCRdb has only the in-frame clones, and not every one. This table has over 7,500 clones, 80% to 85% appearing once. The sample consisted of tumor tissue from Merkel cell carcinoma. These receptors were collected from a human donor with Merkel cell carcinoma. Both conserved end residues are part of each CDR3. The D gene is left open where the match is weak. Only some rows state a clone size, as once, few, many or a class for expanded clones.

d_gene,j_gene,len,abundance,v_gene,CDR3aa,CDR3nt
.,TRBJ2-7,14,.,TRBV15,CATSGGGQIHEQYF,TGTGCCACCAGCGGAGGGGGACAGATTCACGAGCAGTACTTC
.,TRBJ2-5,9,few,TRBV30,CAWPQAQYF,TGTGCCTGGCCGCAGGCCCAGTACTTC
.,TRBJ1-3,18,.,TRBV5-1,CASSLAPPADTSGNTIYF,TGCGCCAGCAGCTTGGCCCCACCGGCAGACACCTCTGGAAACACCATATATTTT
TRBD2,TRBJ2-1,16,.,TRBV29-1,CSVAWRGGLSYNEQFF,TGCAGCGTTGCTTGGCGGGGGGGCCTATCGTACAATGAGCAGTTCTTC
.,TRBJ2-3,15,once,TRBV5-1,CASRSDPGSTDTQYF,TGCGCCAGCAGATCAGACCCAGGAAGCACAGATACGCAGTATTTT
TRBD2,TRBJ2-2,16,.,TRBV7-9,CASSLASGAGTGELFF,TGTGCCAGCAGCTTAGCGAGCGGGGCGGGGACCGGGGAGCTGTTTTTT
TRBD2,TRBJ2-5,15,.,TRBV18,CASSPERGTQETQYF,TGTGCCAGCTCTCCCGAGCGGGGCACCCAAGAGACCCAGTACTTC
TRBD2,TRBJ2-5,16,once,TRBV5-6,CASSLDVRGGRETQYF,TGTGCCAGCAGCTTGGATGTGCGGGGGGGCCGAGAGACCCAGTACTTC
.,TRBJ1-5,15,.,TRBV7-8,CASSQATGGIQPQHF,TGTGCCAGCAGCCAGGCTACGGGGGGCATTCAGCCCCAGCATTTT
.,TRBJ1-2,14,.,TRBV18,CASSPRTANYGYTF,TGTGCCAGCTCACCAAGAACGGCTAACTATGGCTACACCTTC
TRBD2,TRBJ2-7,17,.,TRBV9,CASSVSGLAGGSYEQYF,TGTGCCAGCAGCGTATCGGGACTAGCGGGGGGTTCCTACGAGCAGTACTTC
.,TRBJ1-5,14,.,TRBV7-9,CASSPGQGYQPQHF,TGTGCCAGCAGCCCTGGGCAGGGCTATCAGCCCCAGCATTTT
.,TRBJ2-5,14,once,TRBV14,CASSQEGLGETQYF,TGTGCCAGCAGCCAAGAGGGGCTGGGGGAGACCCAGTACTTC
.,TRBJ2-3,13,.,TRBV5-4,CASSQGSADTQYF,TGTGCCAGCAGCCAGGGGTCGGCAGATACGCAGTATTTT
.,TRBJ2-5,15,.,TRBV11-2,CASSPGGRNQETQYF,TGTGCCAGCAGCCCGGGTGGGAGGAACCAAGAGACCCAGTACTTC
TRBD2,TRBJ2-5,16,few,TRBV7-2,CASSKFTGTSWETQYF,TGTGCCAGCAGCAAGTTCACCGGGACTAGCTGGGAGACCCAGTACTTC
.,TRBJ2-3,14,.,TRBV7-9,CASSSLGGASEQYF,TGTGCCAGCAGCTCCTTGGGAGGAGCCTCCGAGCAGTATTTT
TRBD1,TRBJ1-2,14,once,TRBV7-9,CASSYGTAYYGYTF,TGTGCCAGCAGTTACGGGACAGCCTACTATGGCTACACCTTC